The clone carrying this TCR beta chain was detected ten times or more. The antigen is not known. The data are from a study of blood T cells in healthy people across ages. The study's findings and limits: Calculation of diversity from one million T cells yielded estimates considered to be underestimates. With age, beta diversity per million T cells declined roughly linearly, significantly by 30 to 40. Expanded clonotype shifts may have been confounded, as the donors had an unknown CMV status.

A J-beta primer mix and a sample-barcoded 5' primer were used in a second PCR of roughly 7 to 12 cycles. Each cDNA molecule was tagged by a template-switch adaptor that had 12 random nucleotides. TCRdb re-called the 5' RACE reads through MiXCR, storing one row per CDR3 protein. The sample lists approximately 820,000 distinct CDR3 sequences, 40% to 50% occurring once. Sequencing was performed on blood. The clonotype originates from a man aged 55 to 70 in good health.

The DNA for the CDR3 is TGTGCCAGCAGTTACGGCGGTTCCGGTGGCTACACCTTC. It encodes CASSYGGSGGYTF. V gene TRBV6-6 combines with J gene TRBJ1-2; D uncertain. V shed 2 bases and J shed 7 bases, with 11 bases lying between them. The CDR3 is 13 amino acids. Germline V gene sequence: CDR1 MNHNY, CDR2 SVGAGI (reference sequence).